Each of the 5 T cell receptor beta chains below was sequenced from the same sample in a study of cytomegalovirus exposure and HLA in healthy donors. PCR amplification relied on 60 Vbeta primers (plus 13 Jbeta primers). Assay used: immunoSEQ multiplex PCR; TCRdb lists only in-frame clones, some missing. Among 90,000 to 150,000 clones listed, 55% to 65% were seen once. The sample comprised PBMCs. These receptors were collected from a man aged 40-50 years in good health and CMV-seropositive.

The chain recombines TRBV5-1 with TRBJ2-7, with 9 bases aligning to TRBD2. The CDR3 runs 17 residues. Trimming took 0 bases from V and 7 from J; bases not matched to a gene: 14. Germline V gene lookup returns CDR1 SGHRS and CDR2 YFSETQ. The CDR3 nucleotides read TGCGCCAGCAGCTTGGGGGTCGGGCGGGAGGGCCAGAGTGAGCAGTACTTC. Its translation is CASSLGVGREGQSEQYF.

This clone was seen only a few times. V gene TRBV10-3 combines with J gene TRBJ2-1; D is ambiguous. CDR3 length equals 13 residues. Deletions cut 3 bases from V and 4 bases from J, with 7 bases between. Germline V CDR1 and CDR2: ENHRY, SYGVKD. The CDR3 loop reads CAISDLEYNEQFF. The CDR3 DNA sequence: TGTGCCATCAGTGATTTGGAGTACAATGAGCAGTTCTTC.

The rearrangement joins TRBV30 to TRBJ1-6, with TRBD1 as a possible D gene (6 bases). V was cut by 0 bases and J by 3 bases, with 6 bases left in between. This CDR3 is built from 14 residues. Germline loops: CDR1 GTSNPN, CDR2 SVGIG (reference sequence). This chain's CDR3 is CAWSVGGYNSPLHF. Written as DNA, the CDR3 is TGTGCCTGGAGTGTAGGGGGCTATAATTCACCCCTCCACTTT. The full variable domain, its missing parts supplied by reference TRBV30 and TRBJ1-6, is SQTIHQWPATLVQPVGSPLSLECTVEGTSNPNLYWYRQAAGRGLQLLFYSVGIGQISSEVPQNLSASRPQDRQFILSSKKLLLSDSGFYLCAWSVGGYNSPLHFGNGTRLTVT.

The chain combines TRBV10-3 with TRBJ1-1; 9 bases map to TRBD1. The CDR3 totals 15 residues. The germline V gene encodes CDR1 ENHRY and CDR2 SYGVKD. Trimming took 4 bases from V and 3 from J; bases not matched to a gene: 6. The CDR3, as DNA: TGTGCCATCAGTGGGGGGACAGGGAGCCACACTGAAGCTTTCTTT. It is translated as CAISGGTGSHTEAFF.

This clone was counted between two and nine times. The J gene is TRBJ2-7, the V gene TRBV5-1; the match to TRBD1 covers 10 bases. Germline CDR1 and CDR2: SGHRS and YFSETQ. This CDR3 is built from 14 residues. With 6 bases clipped from V and 2 bases from J, the junction kept 5 bases outside the gene matches. The CDR3 reads CASNPGTGAYEQYF. The CDR3 DNA reads as TGCGCCAGCAACCCGGGGACAGGGGCCTACGAGCAGTACTTC.